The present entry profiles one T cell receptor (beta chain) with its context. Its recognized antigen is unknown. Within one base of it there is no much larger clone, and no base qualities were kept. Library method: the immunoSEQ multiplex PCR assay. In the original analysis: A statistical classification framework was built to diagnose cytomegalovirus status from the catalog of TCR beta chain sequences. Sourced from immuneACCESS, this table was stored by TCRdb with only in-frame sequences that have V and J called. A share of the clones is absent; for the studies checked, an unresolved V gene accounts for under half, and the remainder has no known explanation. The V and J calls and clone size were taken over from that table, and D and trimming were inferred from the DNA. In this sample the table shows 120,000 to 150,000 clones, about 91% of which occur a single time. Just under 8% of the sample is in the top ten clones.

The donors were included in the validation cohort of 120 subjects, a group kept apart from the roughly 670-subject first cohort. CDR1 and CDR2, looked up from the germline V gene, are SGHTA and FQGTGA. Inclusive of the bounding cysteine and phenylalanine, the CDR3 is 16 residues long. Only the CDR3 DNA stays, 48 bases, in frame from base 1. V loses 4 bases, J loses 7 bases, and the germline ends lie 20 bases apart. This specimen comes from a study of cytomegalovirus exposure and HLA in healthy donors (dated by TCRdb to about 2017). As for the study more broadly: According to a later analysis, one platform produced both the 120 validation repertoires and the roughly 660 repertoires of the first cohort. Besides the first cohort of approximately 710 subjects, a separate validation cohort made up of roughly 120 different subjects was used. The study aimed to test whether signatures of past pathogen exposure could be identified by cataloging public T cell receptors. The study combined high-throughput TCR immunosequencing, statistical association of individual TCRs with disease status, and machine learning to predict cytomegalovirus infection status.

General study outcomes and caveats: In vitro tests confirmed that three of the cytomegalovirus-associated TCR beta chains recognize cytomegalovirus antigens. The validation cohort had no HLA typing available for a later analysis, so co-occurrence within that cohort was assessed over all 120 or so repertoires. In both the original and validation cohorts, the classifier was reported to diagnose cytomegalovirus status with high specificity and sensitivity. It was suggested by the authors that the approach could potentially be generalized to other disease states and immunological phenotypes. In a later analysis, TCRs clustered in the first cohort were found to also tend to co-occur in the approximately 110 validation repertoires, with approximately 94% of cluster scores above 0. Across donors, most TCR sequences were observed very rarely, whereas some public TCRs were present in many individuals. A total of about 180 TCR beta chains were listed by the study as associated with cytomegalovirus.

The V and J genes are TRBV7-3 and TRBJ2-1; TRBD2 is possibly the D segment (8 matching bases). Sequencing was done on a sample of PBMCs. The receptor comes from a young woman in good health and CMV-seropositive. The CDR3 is CASSSGASGGQNEQFF. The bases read TGTGCCAGCAGCTCAGGGGCCAGCGGGGGACAGAATGAGCAGTTCTTC. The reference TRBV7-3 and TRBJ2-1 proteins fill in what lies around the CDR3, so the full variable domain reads GAGVSQTPSNKVTEKGKYVELRCDPISGHTALYWYRQSLGQGPEFLIYFQGTGAADDSGLPNDRFFAVRPEGSVSTLKIQRTERGDSAVYLCASSSGASGGQNEQFFGPGTRLTVL.